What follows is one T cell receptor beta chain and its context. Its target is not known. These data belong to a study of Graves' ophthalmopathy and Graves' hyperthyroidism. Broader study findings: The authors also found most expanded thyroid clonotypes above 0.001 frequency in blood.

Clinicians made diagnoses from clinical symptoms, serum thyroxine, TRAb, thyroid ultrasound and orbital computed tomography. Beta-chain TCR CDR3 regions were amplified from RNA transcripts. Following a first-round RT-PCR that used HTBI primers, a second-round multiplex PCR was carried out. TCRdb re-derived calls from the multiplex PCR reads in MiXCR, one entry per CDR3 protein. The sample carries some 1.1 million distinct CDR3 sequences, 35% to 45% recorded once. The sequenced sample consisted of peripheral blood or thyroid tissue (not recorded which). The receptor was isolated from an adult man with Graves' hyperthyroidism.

As DNA, the CDR3 is TGTGCCAGCAGTTGGGTCAGGGGGTACACCGGGGAGCTGTTTTTT. Amino acids: CASSWVRGYTGELFF. J is TRBJ2-2 and V is TRBV7-9; 7 bases line up with TRBD1. The CDR3 is 15 amino acids. Per the germline V gene, CDR1 is SEHNR and CDR2 is FQNEAQ (reference sequence). The V segment lost 6 bases and the J segment 3 bases; nucleotides outside the gene matches: 7.